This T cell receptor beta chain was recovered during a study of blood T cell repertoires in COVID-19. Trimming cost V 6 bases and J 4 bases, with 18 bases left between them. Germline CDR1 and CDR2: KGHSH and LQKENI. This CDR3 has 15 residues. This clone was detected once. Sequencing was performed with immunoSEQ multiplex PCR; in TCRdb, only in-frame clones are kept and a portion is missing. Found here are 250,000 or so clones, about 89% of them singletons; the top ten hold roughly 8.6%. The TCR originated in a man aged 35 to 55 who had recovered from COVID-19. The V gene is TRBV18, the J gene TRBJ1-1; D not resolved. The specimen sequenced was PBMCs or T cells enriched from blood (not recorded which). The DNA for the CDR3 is TGTGCCAGCTCTAACGGAACAGCTTTGTCCACTGAAGCTTTCTTT. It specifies CASSNGTALSTEAFF.